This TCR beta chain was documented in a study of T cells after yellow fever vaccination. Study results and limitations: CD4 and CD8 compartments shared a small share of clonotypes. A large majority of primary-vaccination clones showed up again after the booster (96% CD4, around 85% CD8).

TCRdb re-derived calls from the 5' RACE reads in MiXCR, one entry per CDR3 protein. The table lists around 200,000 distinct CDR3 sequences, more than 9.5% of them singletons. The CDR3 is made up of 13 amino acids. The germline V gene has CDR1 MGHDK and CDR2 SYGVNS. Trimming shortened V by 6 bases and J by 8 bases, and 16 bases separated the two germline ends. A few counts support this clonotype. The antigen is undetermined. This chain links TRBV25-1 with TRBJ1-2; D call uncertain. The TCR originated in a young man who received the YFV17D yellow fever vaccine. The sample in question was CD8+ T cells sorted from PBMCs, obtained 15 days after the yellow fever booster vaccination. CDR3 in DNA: TGTGCCAGCAGCTCGGGGTCATTCGGGGGCTACACCTTC. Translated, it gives CASSSGSFGGYTF.